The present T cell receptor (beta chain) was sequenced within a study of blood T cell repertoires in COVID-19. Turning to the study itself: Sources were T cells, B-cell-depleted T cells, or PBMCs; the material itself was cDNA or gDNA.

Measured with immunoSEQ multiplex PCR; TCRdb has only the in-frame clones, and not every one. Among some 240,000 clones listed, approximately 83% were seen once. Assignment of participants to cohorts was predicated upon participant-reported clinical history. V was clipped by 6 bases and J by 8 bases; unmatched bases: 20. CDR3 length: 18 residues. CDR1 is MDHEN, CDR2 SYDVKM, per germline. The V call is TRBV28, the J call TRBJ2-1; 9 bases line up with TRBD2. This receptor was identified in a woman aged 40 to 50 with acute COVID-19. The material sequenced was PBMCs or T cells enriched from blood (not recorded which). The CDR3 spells CASRRSSIGSGRIYEQFF. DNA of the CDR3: TGTGCCAGCAGACGTAGCTCAATTGGTAGCGGGAGAATCTATGAGCAGTTCTTC.